Each of the 29 T cell receptor beta chains below was sequenced from the same sample in a study of blood T cell repertoires in COVID-19. Measured with immunoSEQ multiplex PCR; TCRdb has only the in-frame clones, and not every one. The sample holds approximately 160,000 clones, roughly 77% seen once. The material sequenced was peripheral blood. The receptors derive from a human donor in a cohort sampled during active COVID-19.

V usage is TRBV2 and J usage is TRBJ2-5; 7 bases agree with TRBD2. This CDR3 has 15 amino acids. V trimming: 4 bases; J trimming: 4 bases; junction bases outside the gene matches: 9. Germline CDR1 is SNHLY and CDR2 is FYNNEI. Here the CDR3 DNA reads TGTGCCAGCAGTGCCACCCGGACTAGTCGAGAGACCCAGTACTTC. This translates into CASSATRTSRETQYF.

This rearrangement joins TRBV6-2 or TRBV6-3 to TRBJ2-4, with D perhaps matching TRBD2 (5 bases). Germline V CDR1 and CDR2: MNHEY, SVGEGT. V lost 6 bases and J lost 6, with 15 bases in between. The CDR3 sequence is 14 residues long. The CDR3 sequence: CASSSRTGVNIQYF. The CDR3 nucleotides are TGTGCCAGCAGCTCTCGGACTGGCGTAAACATTCAGTACTTC.

This chain connects TRBV30 to TRBJ2-2; the match to TRBD1 covers 7 bases. Germline CDR1 is GTSNPN and CDR2 is SVGIG (reference sequence). V trimming: 1 base; J trimming: 5 bases; junction bases outside the gene matches: 7. CDR3 length: 15 residues. The CDR3 loop reads CAWSGQGRKTGELFF. DNA for the CDR3: TGTGCCTGGAGTGGACAGGGTCGGAAAACCGGGGAGCTGTTTTTT.

V gene TRBV6-6 combines with J gene TRBJ1-2; 8 nucleotides line up with TRBD1. Germline CDR1 is MNHNY and CDR2 is SVGAGI (reference sequence). J lost 6 bases, V lost 4 bases, and 7 bases had no gene match. The CDR3 loop spans 14 amino acids. Here the CDR3 DNA reads TGTGCCAGCAGTTTCTCCAGGGGGCAGGATGGCTACACCTTC. This encodes CASSFSRGQDGYTF.

This clone was counted only a few times. This chain connects TRBV7-2 to TRBJ2-2, with a possible D match to TRBD1 (6 bases). The germline V and J ends were trimmed by 5 bases and 4 bases, with 11 bases remaining between them. The length of the CDR3 is 14 residues. Per the germline V gene, CDR1 is SGHTA and CDR2 is FQGNSA. CDR3 sequence: CASSTGQITGELFF. As DNA, the CDR3 is TGTGCCAGCAGCACCGGACAGATCACCGGGGAGCTGTTTTTT.

The chain is built from TRBV9 and TRBJ2-1; D is perhaps TRBD1 (6 bases). V gave up 0 bases and J gave up 3 bases, with 19 bases separating them. This CDR3 is built from 18 residues. Germline V gene sequence: CDR1 SGDLS, CDR2 YYNGEE. The DNA of the CDR3 is TGTGCCAGCAGCGTAGGCAGGGACACCTCCTCTTACTACAATGAGCAGTTCTTC. Translated: CASSVGRDTSSYYNEQFF.

This chain uses TRBV7-2 with TRBJ1-5, with TRBD1 identical over 9 bases. This CDR3 is 15 amino acids long. The germline V gene has CDR1 SGHTA and CDR2 FQGNSA. V was clipped by 5 bases and J by 1 base; unmatched bases: 3. The CDR3 loop reads CASSLGQGSNQPQHF. DNA for the CDR3: TGTGCCAGCAGCCTGGGACAGGGAAGCAATCAGCCCCAGCATTTT.

The V call is TRBV28, the J call TRBJ2-6; 7 nucleotides align to TRBD2. CDR3 length equals 16 residues. V shed 9 bases and J 0 bases; nucleotides not matched to a gene: 8. CDR1 and CDR2 (germline): MDHEN, SYDVKM. CDR3 DNA sequence: TGTGCCAGTGGGAGGGGCACTAGCTCTGGGGCCAACGTCCTGACTTTC. It yields the protein CASGRGTSSGANVLTF.

The rearrangement uses TRBV2 and TRBJ1-4; 8 bases line up with TRBD1. The CDR3 covers 14 residues. Germline CDR1 and CDR2: SNHLY and FYNNEI. After removal of 3 bases from V and 10 bases from J, the junction contained 7 bases not matched to a gene. The CDR3 coding sequence is TGTGCCAGCAGTGAGGCCAGGGGGCAGGTAAAACTGTTTTTT. Its protein is CASSEARGQVKLFF.

The chain couples TRBV15 to TRBJ1-4, with a possible D match to TRBD1 (6 bases). CDR3 length: 15 residues. V was shortened by 2 bases and J by 6 bases, with 13 bases between the two germline ends. Germline CDR1 LNHNV, CDR2 YYDKDF (reference sequence). The CDR3 nucleotides are TGTGCCACCAGCAGACGCAGGGGAGGGGATGAAAAACTGTTTTTT. Residues: CATSRRRGGDEKLFF.

The V and J genes are TRBV5-6 and TRBJ2-1; 13 bases align to TRBD2. V was clipped by 1 base and J by 5 bases; unmatched bases: 9. The germline CDR1 and CDR2 sequences are SGHDT and YYEEEE. The CDR3 contains 18 residues. CDR3 residues: CASSLQLAGGPIDNEQFF. The DNA of the CDR3 is TGTGCCAGCAGCTTGCAACTAGCGGGAGGGCCCATCGACAATGAGCAGTTCTTC.

This rearrangement joins TRBV18 to TRBJ2-5, with D uncertain. This CDR3 spans 16 amino acids. Germline lookup yields CDR1 KGHSH and CDR2 LQKENI. Trimming stripped 3 bases from V and 5 bases from J, with 19 bases between. The CDR3 protein is CASSPQWPSPRETQYF. DNA of the CDR3: TGTGCCAGCTCACCGCAATGGCCTTCCCCGCGGGAGACCCAGTACTTC.

The chain has TRBV12-3 or TRBV12-4 and TRBJ2-7; D not certain. The CDR3 is 13 residues long. V dropped 3 bases and J dropped 2 bases, with 8 bases sitting between them. The CDR3 protein is CASSLGSTYEQYF. DNA for the CDR3: TGTGCCAGCAGTTTGGGCAGCACCTACGAGCAGTACTTC.

The V gene is TRBV9, the J gene TRBJ2-7, with 8 bases lining up with TRBD2. The germline gives CDR1 SGDLS, CDR2 YYNGEE. V lost 4 bases to trimming and J lost 4 bases; unmatched junction nucleotides: 4. The CDR3 is 13 amino acids. CDR3 coding DNA: TGTGCCAGCAGCTTTAGCGGGAATTACGAGCAGTACTTC. Amino acids: CASSFSGNYEQYF.

The V and J genes are TRBV18 and TRBJ2-2; D is unresolved. CDR3 length: 11 residues. Germline values: CDR1 KGHSH, CDR2 LQKENI. Trimming left V 6 bases short and J 3 bases short, with 2 bases between. In DNA form, the CDR3 reads TGTGCCAGCTCCTACACCGGGGAGCTGTTTTTT. Its translation: CASSYTGELFF.

The chain uses TRBV7-9 and TRBJ2-7; 10 bases are a match to TRBD1. This CDR3 has 14 amino acids. Trimming removed 5 bases from V and 7 bases from J; junction bases left unmatched: 8. Germline V CDR1 and CDR2: SEHNR, FQNEAQ (reference sequence). The CDR3, as DNA: TGTGCCAGCAGCCCGGACAGGGGGGCGGTGGAGCAGTACTTC. This translates into CASSPDRGAVEQYF.

This clone came up a few times. This sequence joins TRBV5-4 and TRBJ2-2, with TRBD1 identical over 7 bases. The CDR3 runs 15 residues. The V segment lost 5 bases and the J segment 4 bases; nucleotides outside the gene matches: 8. CDR1 SGHNT and CDR2 YYREEE come from the germline V gene (reference sequence). CDR3 bases: TGTGCCAGCAGACCGGGACAGACGTCCACCGGGGAGCTGTTTTTT. Translated, it gives CASRPGQTSTGELFF.

The CDR3: CASSIGATDTQYF. DNA of the CDR3: TGTGCCAGTAGTATAGGGGCCACAGATACGCAGTATTTT. The chain uses TRBV19 and TRBJ2-3; D ambiguous. Germline V gene lookup returns CDR1 LNHDA and CDR2 SQIVND (reference sequence). The CDR3 is 13 amino acids. The V end was cut by 1 base, the J end by 2 bases, with 4 bases between.

This clone was detected once. The chain combines TRBV28 with TRBJ1-2, with a weak D call TRBD1 (5 bases). The CDR3 spans 17 residues. Germline-derived CDR1 and CDR2 are MDHEN and SYDVKM. Deletions cut 1 base from V and 3 bases from J, with 18 bases between. CDR3 sequence: CASSLLNQGRSHYGYTF. In DNA form, the CDR3 reads TGTGCCAGCAGTTTATTGAATCAGGGAAGATCGCACTATGGCTACACCTTC.

The chain joins TRBV29-1 to TRBJ2-1, with D maybe TRBD2 (6 bases). Germline V gene data show CDR1 as SQVTM and CDR2 as ANQGSEA. Trimming shortened V by 4 bases and J by 0 bases, and 16 bases separated the two germline ends. This CDR3 has 16 residues. CDR3 sequence (DNA): TGCAGCGTTGCCCCCCTAGCGCAAGTCTCCTACAATGAGCAGTTCTTC. It is translated as CSVAPLAQVSYNEQFF.

The chain uses TRBV21-1 and TRBJ2-7; the listed D gene, TRBD2, was not tested against the DNA. TRBV21-1 is designated a pseudogene. The CDR3 consists of 18 residues. The CDR3 coding sequence is TGTGCCAGCAGCAAAAAAGGTGGGCTAGCGGGACACTCCTACGAGCAGTACTTC. Encoded protein: CASSKKGGLAGHSYEQYF.

The chain combines TRBV10-2 with TRBJ2-7; 8 nucleotides line up with TRBD2. Per germline, CDR1 WSHSY and CDR2 SAAADI. The trim removed 10 bases at V and 3 bases at J, leaving 8 bases unmatched. The CDR3 has 13 amino acids. In nucleotides, the CDR3 is TGCGCCACCGGGACTAGTCCTTACTACGAGCAGTACTTC. This codes for CATGTSPYYEQYF.

The chain joins TRBV7-2 to TRBJ1-4; TRBD1 aligns across 10 bases. V lost 0 bases, J lost 7 bases, and 5 bases stayed unmatched. The germline CDR1 and CDR2 sequences are SGHTA and FQGNSA. CDR3 length: 16 residues. The CDR3 region has the DNA TGTGCCAGCAGCTTAGCCTCGGGACAGGGGACTGAAAAACTGTTTTTT. Amino acids: CASSLASGQGTEKLFF.

The chain carries TRBV7-2 and TRBJ2-2; D uncertain. Germline-derived CDR1 and CDR2 are SGHTA and FQGNSA. V was pared by 4 bases and J by 2 bases, with 8 bases between. This CDR3 spans 14 amino acids. CDR3 sequence: CASSSQENTGELFF. CDR3 DNA: TGTGCCAGCAGCTCCCAGGAAAACACCGGGGAGCTGTTTTTT. Complete variable domain (other parts from reference TRBV7-2 and TRBJ2-2): GAGVSQSPSNKVTEKGKDVELRCDPISGHTALYWYRQSLGQGLEFLIYFQGNSAPDKSGLPSDRFSAERTGGSVSTLTIQRTQQEDSAVYLCASSSQENTGELFFGEGSRLTVL.

V is TRBV5-6 and J is TRBJ1-2; unclear D gene. The CDR3 is 13 amino acids. Germline values: CDR1 SGHDT, CDR2 YYEEEE. V lost 1 base and J 5 bases, leaving 9 bases between the germline ends. Here the CDR3 reads CASSLSSGYGYTF. In nucleotides, the CDR3 is TGTGCCAGCAGCTTGAGTTCCGGGTATGGCTACACCTTC.

The V and J genes are TRBV6-6 and TRBJ2-7; a weak D match, TRBD2 (6 bases). The CDR3 sequence is 13 residues long. CDR1 is MNHNY and CDR2 is SVGAGI in the germline V gene (reference sequence). Trimming pared 5 bases from V and 2 bases from J, leaving 10 bases between. Written as DNA, the CDR3 is TGTGCCAGCAGTATAGCGGAGGCCTACGAGCAGTACTTC. Amino acids: CASSIAEAYEQYF.

V gene TRBV18 combines with J gene TRBJ2-3, with TRBD2 matching over 12 bases. The CDR3 is made up of 16 amino acids. Trimming cost V 2 bases and J 5 bases; bases outside gene matches: 5. In germline, CDR1 is KGHSH, CDR2 LQKENI. The CDR3 bases are TGTGCCAGCTCACCAAGGCTAGCGGGGGGGCAAGATACGCAGTATTTT. As protein: CASSPRLAGGQDTQYF.

The chain combines TRBV6-1 with TRBJ1-6, with D possibly being TRBD1 (5 bases). The CDR3 sequence is 15 residues long. The germline V and J ends were trimmed by 1 base and 10 bases, with 14 bases remaining between them. Germline-derived CDR1 and CDR2 are MNHNS and SASEGT. In nucleotides, the CDR3 is TGTGCCAGCAGTGAAGTAGGCAGGGCGGCCTCACCCCTCCACTTT. Encoded protein: CASSEVGRAASPLHF.

This rearrangement joins TRBV7-3 to TRBJ2-3, with TRBD1 matching over 8 bases. CDR3 size: 15 residues. Trimming removed 3 bases from V and 3 bases from J; junction bases left unmatched: 5. Germline V gives CDR1 SGHTA, CDR2 FQGTGA. The CDR3 sequence: CASSLTGVGTDTQYF. CDR3 coding DNA: TGTGCCAGCAGCTTGACAGGGGTAGGGACAGATACGCAGTATTTT.